Shown below are 3 T cell receptor beta chains from a single sample sequenced in a study of graft-versus-host responses after intestinal transplantation. Only in-frame clones appear in the TCRdb table, and some are missing; sequencing was by immunoSEQ multiplex PCR. Of about 120,000 clones in the sample, just under 95% were seen once. Antigen specificity for these receptors is unknown. Specimen: unstimulated CD4+ T cells sorted from spleen or lymph node cells, collected before intestinal transplant. Receptors originate from a human donor who received an intestinal transplant.

This sequence joins TRBV29-1 and TRBJ2-3; TRBD2 matches at 13 bases. The CDR3 runs to 14 residues. Germline values: CDR1 SQVTM, CDR2 ANQGSEA. Trimming removed 7 bases from V and 2 bases from J; junction bases left unmatched: 3. CDR3 sequence (DNA): TGCAGCGCGGGACTAGCGGGACTCACAGATACGCAGTATTTT. Its translation: CSAGLAGLTDTQYF.

This chain uses TRBV6-5 with TRBJ2-7; D possibly corresponds to TRBD1 (6 bases). There are 12 residues in the CDR3. Trimming shortened V by 6 bases and J by 2 bases, and 8 bases separated the two germline ends. Germline assignment: CDR1 MNHEY and CDR2 SVGAGI. The CDR3 DNA reads as TGTGCCAGCAGGACAGGCCCCTACGAGCAGTACTTC. Protein product: CASRTGPYEQYF.

The CDR3 sequence is CASSSPILAVKREQFF. The CDR3 coding sequence is TGTGCCAGCAGCTCCCCCATACTAGCGGTGAAGCGCGAGCAGTTCTTC. The V call is TRBV7-2, the J call TRBJ2-1, with TRBD2 matching 8 bases. The J segment lost 10 bases and the V segment lost 4 bases, leaving 15 bases of the junction unmatched. There are 16 residues in the CDR3. The germline V gene has CDR1 SGHTA and CDR2 FQGNSA.